One sample yielded the 30 T cell receptor beta chains listed below, sequenced in a study of neurological immune-mediated disorders. Regarding time point: technical triplicate 2. TCRdb used MiXCR to reprocess the 5' RACE reads, holding one entry per CDR3 protein. Among more than 55,000 distinct CDR3 sequences, around 24% were seen once, and the ten largest hold about 4.3%. The sequenced sample was PBMCs. The receptors come from a man aged 55 to 69 with HTLV-1-associated myelopathy (HAM/TSP).

This clonotype was picked up many times. The chain recombines TRBV5-1 with TRBJ2-1; TRBD2 matches at 15 bases. Germline CDR1 and CDR2: SGHRS and YFSETQ. The V segment lost 2 bases and the J segment 9 bases; nucleotides outside the gene matches: 9. This CDR3 spans 17 amino acids. This CDR3 reads CASSFLSGTSGRTEQFF. The CDR3, as DNA: TGCGCCAGCAGCTTCCTTTCCGGGACTAGCGGGAGGACTGAGCAGTTCTTC. Complete variable domain (other parts from reference TRBV5-1 and TRBJ2-1): KAGVTQTPRYLIKTRGQQVTLSCSPISGHRSVSWYQQTPGQGLQFLFEYFSETQRNKGNFPGRFSGRQFSNSRSEMNVSTLELGDSALYLCASSFLSGTSGRTEQFFGPGTRLTVL.

This clonotype was seen a few times. The V and J genes are TRBV27 and TRBJ1-6, with a tentative D call TRBD1 (5 bases). Deletions cut 5 bases from V and 10 bases from J, with 24 bases between. The CDR3 covers 17 residues. Germline V gene lookup returns CDR1 MNHEY and CDR2 SMNVEV (reference sequence). Here the CDR3 reads CASSQTPTARSFSPLHF. As DNA, the CDR3 is TGTGCCAGCAGTCAAACACCGACAGCCCGAAGCTTCTCACCCCTCCACTTT.

The gene calls are TRBV6-2 or TRBV6-3 and TRBJ2-1, with 12 bases lining up with TRBD2. CDR1 is MNHEY, CDR2 SVGEGT, per germline. J was trimmed by 6 bases and V by 6 bases; bases with no gene match: 9. The CDR3 contains 16 residues. The CDR3 coding sequence is TGTGCCAGCAGCACACGCCGGACTAGCGGGGCCAATGAGCAGTTCTTC. This gives the protein CASSTRRTSGANEQFF.

This chain connects TRBV20-1 to TRBJ2-1, with 7 bases matching TRBD1. V shed 5 bases and J 4 bases; nucleotides not matched to a gene: 8. The CDR3 loop spans 14 amino acids. Germline lookup yields CDR1 DFQATT and CDR2 SNEGSKA (reference sequence). The CDR3 DNA reads TGCAGTGCTGTCCGGGACAGCCAATACAATGAGCAGTTCTTC. Encoded protein: CSAVRDSQYNEQFF.

This clonotype was observed many times. CDR3 sequence: CASSPSGQPSDYGYTF. CDR3 coding DNA: TGTGCCAGCAGCCCATCGGGACAGCCGTCTGACTATGGCTACACCTTC. The chain has TRBV9 and TRBJ1-2, with 7 bases identical to TRBD1. The CDR3 spans 16 residues. With 4 bases clipped from V and 3 bases from J, the junction kept 12 bases outside the gene matches. Germline V gene data show CDR1 as SGDLS and CDR2 as YYNGEE.

The sample holds many counts of this clonotype. This chain connects TRBV4-1 to TRBJ1-1; no clear D. The CDR3 is 16 residues long. The V end lost 0 bases, the J end lost 0 bases, and 11 bases lay between the germline ends. CDR1 and CDR2 (germline): MGHRA, YSYEKL. The CDR3 nucleotides are TGCGCCAGCAGCCAAGAAGAGGCGCAGATGAACACTGAAGCTTTCTTT. Its protein is CASSQEEAQMNTEAFF.

Turning to this clonotype: Germline is not matched at one junction end, which may reflect a read error. This sequence joins TRBV7-9 and TRBJ1-5; D unresolved. This CDR3 contains 14 residues. From germline, CDR1 is SEHNR and CDR2 FQNEAQ (reference sequence). CDR3 protein: CASSFSGGNQPQHF. CDR3 DNA sequence: TGTGCCAGTAGCTTTTCTGGGGGCAATCAGCCCCAGCATTTT.

This clonotype appeared many times. This chain links TRBV12-3 or TRBV12-4 with TRBJ2-5; D is possibly TRBD1 or TRBD2 (5 bases each). Trimming took off 6 bases at V and 1 base at J, with 12 bases between the two ends. The CDR3 is made up of 14 amino acids. Here the CDR3 DNA reads TGTGCCAGCAGCCATTCCGGGGCCCAAGAGACCCAGTACTTC. Translated: CASSHSGAQETQYF.

There are many counts of this clonotype. The V and J genes are TRBV7-2 and TRBJ2-5; 7 nucleotides match TRBD2. V lost 4 bases to trimming and J lost 5 bases; unmatched junction nucleotides: 10. Germline loops: CDR1 SGHTA, CDR2 FQGNSA. This CDR3 has 15 residues. The CDR3 bases are TGTGCCAGCAGCTGGGTGACGGGAGGAGGGGAGACCCAGTACTTC. Its translation is CASSWVTGGGETQYF.

The chain couples TRBV20-1 to TRBJ2-7; 12 nucleotides line up with TRBD2. CDR1 and CDR2 from the germline V gene are DFQATT and SNEGSKA (reference sequence). Unmatched junction bases numbered 5, after V lost 5 bases and J lost 3 bases. The CDR3 has 14 residues. The CDR3 here is CSAPSGRVGYEQYF. As DNA, the CDR3 is TGCAGTGCTCCTAGCGGGAGGGTTGGCTACGAGCAGTACTTC.

This clonotype was seen at least ten times. V is TRBV12-3 or TRBV12-4 and J is TRBJ1-2; D is uncertain. The ends were cut back, 1 base at V and 8 bases at J, with 11 bases in the middle. This CDR3 region has 13 residues. This CDR3 reads CASSLGVGGGYTF. In nucleotides, the CDR3 is TGTGCCAGCAGTTTAGGTGTAGGCGGGGGCTACACCTTC.

This clonotype was detected many times. The CDR3 region has the DNA TGTGCCAGCAATTTTTGGATCGGGTTGGGGGGCTACACCTTC. Its translation: CASNFWIGLGGYTF. The chain carries TRBV12-3 or TRBV12-4 and TRBJ1-2; D gene ambiguous. The CDR3 runs to 14 residues. V was pared by 7 bases and J by 8 bases, with 20 bases between.

V and J are TRBV7-6 and TRBJ2-3; 7 bases fit TRBD2. The germline CDR1 and CDR2 sequences are SGHVS and FNYEAQ. V was pared by 0 bases and J by 3 bases, with 6 bases of the junction left unmatched. The CDR3 consists of 16 residues. CDR3 region: CASSLAPVLATDTQYF. DNA of the CDR3: TGTGCCAGCAGCTTAGCCCCGGTACTAGCGACAGATACGCAGTATTTT.

This clonotype showed up many times. The chain couples TRBV5-1 to TRBJ2-3, with 7 positions matching TRBD2. V lost 0 bases and J lost 6; bases outside the gene matches: 10. The CDR3 consists of 16 residues. From germline, CDR1 is SGHRS and CDR2 YFSETQ. The CDR3 DNA sequence: TGCGCCAGCAGCTTGGCCCCAGCGGGGTCCTCGGATACGCAGTATTTT. Its protein is CASSLAPAGSSDTQYF.

This clonotype was counted between two and nine times. This sequence joins TRBV12-3 or TRBV12-4 and TRBJ1-3, with a possible D match to TRBD1 (5 bases). The CDR3 consists of 15 residues. V was cut by 8 bases and J by 2 bases, with 16 bases left in between. The chain's CDR3 is CASGGLSTTGNTIYF. The DNA of the CDR3 is TGTGCCAGCGGGGGGTTATCCACTACTGGAAACACCATATATTTT.

The sample holds many counts of this clonotype. The rearrangement joins TRBV4-1 to TRBJ2-7, with 8 bases matching TRBD2. The junction had 15 bases not matched to a gene; V was cut back by 4 bases and J by 1 base. This CDR3 spans 18 amino acids. CDR1 is MGHRA, CDR2 YSYEKL, per germline. The CDR3 loop reads CASSLDLVGSGMSYEQYF. The CDR3 DNA reads TGCGCCAGCAGCCTGGACCTTGTGGGTAGCGGGATGTCCTACGAGCAGTACTTC.

This clonotype was detected many times. This chain links TRBV5-1 with TRBJ2-2; D may match TRBD1 or TRBD2 (5 bases each). Trimming cost V 6 bases and J 1 base, with 16 bases left between them. Germline V lookup: CDR1 SGHRS, CDR2 YFSETQ. This CDR3 contains 16 residues. CDR3 DNA: TGCGCCAGCAAACCCTCCGGGGCCCAGAACACCGGGGAGCTGTTTTTT. Residues: CASKPSGAQNTGELFF. The whole variable domain, filled in from reference TRBV5-1 and TRBJ2-2, reads KAGVTQTPRYLIKTRGQQVTLSCSPISGHRSVSWYQQTPGQGLQFLFEYFSETQRNKGNFPGRFSGRQFSNSRSEMNVSTLELGDSALYLCASKPSGAQNTGELFFGEGSRLTVL.

This clonotype is medium-sized within its sample. The chain recombines TRBV11-1 with TRBJ2-2; D gene uncertain. Trimming removed 6 bases at V and 2 bases at J, with 7 bases between. Germline loops: CDR1 SGHAT, CDR2 FQDESV (reference sequence). The CDR3 spans 13 residues. The CDR3 sequence is CASRFGNTGELFF. CDR3 in DNA: TGTGCCAGCAGGTTCGGAAACACCGGGGAGCTGTTTTTT.

This clonotype was seen repeatedly, ten times or more. V gene TRBV28 combines with J gene TRBJ1-1; 7 bases are shared with TRBD1. This CDR3 is built from 14 residues. J was trimmed by 2 bases and V by 2 bases; bases with no gene match: 2. Germline loops: CDR1 MDHEN, CDR2 SYDVKM. Here the CDR3 reads CASSLGGGNTEAFF. For the CDR3, the DNA is TGTGCCAGCAGTTTAGGAGGGGGCAACACTGAAGCTTTCTTT.

There are many counts of this clonotype. The chain carries TRBV15 and TRBJ2-5; 7 nucleotides agree with TRBD1. Germline assignment: CDR1 LNHNV and CDR2 YYDKDF (reference sequence). This CDR3 spans 16 amino acids. The J segment lost 0 bases and the V segment lost 1 base, leaving 5 bases of the junction unmatched. CDR3 region: CATSRGGQPNQETQYF. CDR3 DNA sequence: TGTGCCACCAGCAGAGGGGGACAGCCTAACCAAGAGACCCAGTACTTC.

This clonotype was observed at least ten times. The V gene is TRBV10-3, the J gene TRBJ2-1; D may be TRBD1 or TRBD2 (5 bases each). Between the trimmed V and J ends, which lost 0 bases and 6 bases, there was a span of 18 bases. Germline lookup yields CDR1 ENHRY and CDR2 SYGVKD. This CDR3 comprises 17 residues. DNA of the CDR3: TGTGCCATCAGTGAGTCTCGCCCAGCGGACACCGGCAATGAGCAGTTCTTC. As protein: CAISESRPADTGNEQFF.

This clonotype was found many times. V and J are TRBV20-1 and TRBJ1-1; D not certain. Germline V gene data show CDR1 as DFQATT and CDR2 as SNEGSKA (reference sequence). This CDR3 spans 13 amino acids. Trimming stripped 5 bases from V and 1 base from J, with 11 bases between. The chain's CDR3 is CSAPRSGNTEAFF. The CDR3 DNA is TGCAGTGCTCCCCGGTCGGGGAACACTGAAGCTTTCTTT.

The chain employs TRBV6-5 and TRBJ1-1; D unclear. CDR1 and CDR2 from the germline V gene are MNHEY and SVGAGI. Trimming took off 2 bases at V and 3 bases at J, with 7 bases between the two ends. CDR3 length equals 13 residues. The CDR3 DNA sequence: TGTGCCAGCAGTTACGGTGGGTACACTGAAGCTTTCTTT. Its translation is CASSYGGYTEAFF.

This clonotype came up many times. The CDR3 nucleotides read TGTGCCACCAGCAGAGATCCGGGGTCCAATCAGCCCCAGCATTTT. As protein: CATSRDPGSNQPQHF. V usage is TRBV15 and J usage is TRBJ1-5, with unresolved D. The CDR3 has 15 residues. Trimming took off 0 bases at V and 3 bases at J, with 9 bases between the two ends. Per germline, CDR1 LNHNV and CDR2 YYDKDF (reference sequence). Variable domain in full (rest from reference TRBV15 and TRBJ1-5): DAMVIQNPRYQVTQFGKPVTLSCSQTLNHNVMYWYQQKSSQAPKLLFHYYDKDFNNEADTPDNFQSRRPNTSFCFLDIRSPGLGDTAMYLCATSRDPGSNQPQHFGDGTRLSIL.

This clonotype showed up many times. The chain recombines TRBV14 with TRBJ1-1; 9 nucleotides agree with TRBD1. After removal of 5 bases from V and 9 bases from J, the junction contained 4 bases not matched to a gene. This CDR3 has 12 amino acids. Germline assignment: CDR1 SGHDN and CDR2 FVKESK. The CDR3 protein is CASSNTGGKAFF. CDR3 DNA sequence: TGTGCCAGCAGCAATACAGGGGGCAAAGCTTTCTTT.

This clonotype was detected ten times or more. The chain employs TRBV7-8 and TRBJ1-1, with D perhaps TRBD1 (6 bases). The germline V and J ends were trimmed by 2 bases and 1 base, with 8 bases remaining between them. CDR1 and CDR2 from the germline V gene are SGHVS and FQNEAQ. The CDR3 runs 14 residues. CDR3 in amino acids: CASSLRGSNTEAFF. The CDR3 DNA follows: TGTGCCAGCAGCTTAAGGGGGTCGAACACTGAAGCTTTCTTT. Drawing the rest from reference TRBV7-8 and TRBJ1-1, the complete variable domain is GAGVSQSPRYKVAKRGQDVALRCDPISGHVSLFWYQQALGQGPEFLTYFQNEAQLDKSGLPSDRFFAERPEGSVSTLKIQRTQQEDSAVYLCASSLRGSNTEAFFGQGTRLTVV.

This clonotype has more than one count but fewer than ten. The V gene is TRBV5-1, the J gene TRBJ2-1, with 9 bases that match TRBD1. V lost 1 base and J lost 4; bases outside the gene matches: 3. The CDR3 has 15 amino acids. Per germline, CDR1 SGHRS and CDR2 YFSETQ. CDR3 bases: TGCGCCAGCAGCTTGTCCGGGACAGGGTACAATGAGCAGTTCTTC. Its translation: CASSLSGTGYNEQFF.

There are many counts of this clonotype. The chain joins TRBV5-1 to TRBJ2-1; D is undetermined. Germline assignment: CDR1 SGHRS and CDR2 YFSETQ. This CDR3 comprises 16 residues. V lost 0 bases and J 2 bases, leaving 12 bases between the germline ends. Here the CDR3 DNA reads TGCGCCAGCAGCTTGGTAGGAGCGAGGACCTACAATGAGCAGTTCTTC. Amino acids: CASSLVGARTYNEQFF.

In its sample, this clonotype was seen many times. J is TRBJ1-1 and V is TRBV20-1; tentative D call: TRBD1 (6 bases). The CDR3 extends over 14 amino acids. Per the germline V gene, CDR1 is DFQATT and CDR2 is SNEGSKA (reference sequence). The DNA of the CDR3 is TGCAGCGCTGACCGGGGACAAGGGCTCACTGAAGCTTTCTTT. Amino acid sequence: CSADRGQGLTEAFF.

This clonotype was seen repeatedly, ten times or more. This chain uses TRBV4-1 with TRBJ2-1, with D possibly matching TRBD1 (6 bases). Trimming took 3 bases from V and 1 from J, leaving 10 bases between them. Per germline, CDR1 MGHRA and CDR2 YSYEKL. The CDR3 has 15 residues. The CDR3 sequence: CASSQGAASYNEQFF. CDR3 DNA sequence: TGCGCCAGCAGCCAGGGGGCGGCGTCCTACAATGAGCAGTTCTTC.